The entry below gives a single T cell receptor (beta chain) sequence along with its context. The antigen it recognizes is unknown. No clone much larger than this one lies a single base away; base qualities are absent. The cohort was made up of several hundred healthy bone marrow donors. Cohort members were all nominally healthy when sampled, although unrecorded immune exposures were likely present. The donor was CMV seropositive and belonged to the group of 250 to 350 seropositive cohort members. A peripheral blood sample was collected from each donor, and TCR beta sequencing was performed on peripheral blood mononuclear cells. Genomic DNA was extracted from the blood cell samples with the Qiagen DNeasy Blood Extraction Kit. This entry comes from a study of cytomegalovirus exposure and HLA in healthy donors (dated by TCRdb to 2016 to 2017). About the investigation overall: According to an earlier analysis of a few hundred of the donors, about 179 million T cells yielded roughly 110 million unique TCR beta sequences and 276 Gb of sequence data. Roughly 300 gigabases of sequencing data and approximately 92 million unique TCR sequences made up an early release that covered 640 HLA-typed donors. Of the approximately 400 genotyped donors, approximately 80% fell in the genetic ancestry cluster associated with self-reported Caucasian donors. The study was designed to test whether signatures of past pathogen exposure could be identified by cataloging public T cell receptors. The T cell repertoires of 666 subjects were profiled by immunosequencing and related to cytomegalovirus serostatus. In addition to the first cohort of 650 to 800 subjects, a separate validation cohort of approximately 130 different subjects was used. To predict cytomegalovirus infection status, the study brought together high-throughput TCR immunosequencing, statistical association of individual TCRs with disease status, and machine learning. A later analysis re-analyzed previously published TCR beta repertoires from 550 to 700 donors and added high-resolution HLA genotyping to study TCR occurrence patterns. Rather than using new phenotypic data, the later analysis identified candidate immune exposures from TCR beta sequences and from how often those sequences occurred across donors. In an earlier analysis of 587 of the donors, high-throughput TCR beta sequencing was used to judge whether each TCR beta V gene segment behaved as functional or pseudogenic. Donor age, sex, ethnicity and CMV serostatus were compiled alongside the repertoire data. In a later genetic analysis, genome-wide SNP genotypes for 398 of the 666 donors were used, and that subset was treated as a discovery cohort. Every repertoire in the discovery cohort had been generated on one and the same sequencing platform. Class I and class II HLA loci were covered by the typing at four-digit resolution. The number of typed donors differed by locus: roughly 620-640 for A, B, C, DRB1 and DQB1; 522 for DQA1; approximately 600 for DPA1; and some 430 for DPB1. Roughly five DR-DQ haplotypes were handled as single units for association and clustering because linkage in the cohort was strong. Among 398 genotyped donors of the cohort, an average of roughly 240,000 unique TCR beta nucleotide sequences were sequenced per donor, 15% to 20% of them non-productive. Study-wide conclusions, independent of this receptor: In a later genetic analysis, fewer N-insertions in productive TCRs were reported among donors in an Asian-associated ancestry cluster than the roughly 700-donor mean. An association between a missense DCLRE1C variant and V-gene and J-gene trimming of TCR beta chains was found in a later genetic analysis and replicated in an independent cohort. At a false discovery rate of 0.05, a later analysis linked 15,000 to 20,000 TCR beta sequences to specific HLA alleles. A group of highly shared sequence variants was considered likely to be a technical artifact of the sequencing pipeline. The study gave a list of under 200 TCR beta chains associated with cytomegalovirus. Because HLA typing was unavailable for some donors at each locus, only the typed subset was used in association tests. Most CMV-associated TCR beta chains appeared to be HLA-restricted in a later analysis, and the HLA associations seemed to be driven largely by CMV exposure. The presence/absence analyses assumed that sequencing depth was roughly uniform across donors, and that assumption may not be true. Only TCR beta chains were sequenced in this cohort, and the absence of alpha or paired-chain data limited detectable features. CMV serostatus was the only immune exposure information available for the cohort. Three of the identified cytomegalovirus-associated TCR beta chains were confirmed in vitro to be specific for cytomegalovirus antigens. In a later analysis, HLA-associated TCR beta chains showed more clonal expansion and lower generation probabilities than non-associated chains that were equally common. Most TCR sequences were seen in very few donors, while some public TCRs were found in many individuals. A further reported finding was that TCR beta sequences accurately predicted the HLA-A and HLA-B alleles for most subjects in the first cohort. A later analysis found that TCR association rates varied across HLA loci, with DRB1 alleles showing the most associated TCRs and HLA-C alleles the fewest. Linkage disequilibrium might explain the correlated functional status among segregating V segments, but an unknown experimental factor could not be excluded. When HLA alleles, especially DR and DQ, strongly co-occurred, attributing TCR associations to individual alleles was difficult. The authors suggested that the approach could potentially be extended to other disease states and immunological phenotypes. A later analysis reported that several top co-occurrence clusters appeared linked to parvovirus B19, influenza, CMV and Epstein-Barr virus. Cytomegalovirus status was reported to be diagnosed by the classifier with high specificity and sensitivity in both the original and validation cohorts. Some IMGT-functional V segments, including TRBV6-2 and TRBV6-3, could not be told apart with the 87-base-pair reads, so those segments were excluded. Broadly in line with IMGT annotations, most TCR beta V segments showed up in productive rearrangements about 90% or about 30% of the time in an earlier analysis of about 500 of the donors. Because counts were too low, about 18 rarely observed V segments, including chromosome 9 orphons, were excluded from the earlier analysis of 587 of the donors.

Library method: the immunoSEQ multiplex PCR assay. For the multiplex PCR, a mixture combining 60 forward primers for TCR Vbeta segments and 13 reverse primers for TCR Jbeta segments was used. Amplification of the CDR3 region of rearranged TCR beta genes was performed with a multiplex PCR assay on genomic DNA. The amplified TCR beta libraries were sequenced on the Illumina HiSeq System as 87-base-pair reads. The study's processing was this. A later analysis tallied 75 million to 85 million unique TCR beta chains across the 640 or so repertoires, and roughly 11 million of those chains were shared by two or more donors. A nearest-neighbor algorithm error-corrected the raw reads and collapsed the reads into unique sequences, merging closely related sequences to remove PCR and sequencing errors. To assign V, D and J gene segments, CDR3 sequences were aligned to IMGT reference sequences. For a sequence to be retained, a match of at least six nucleotides to both a V gene segment and a J gene segment was required. Rearrangements were called productive when the CDR3 lacked stop codons and stayed in frame with V and J; all others were non-productive. CDR3 was defined by IMGT convention, running from the second conserved V-encoded cysteine to the conserved J-encoded phenylalanine. In an earlier analysis of more than 550 of the donors, sequences lacking an unambiguous match to a single V gene segment were excluded. In an earlier analysis of approximately 550 of the donors, V segments were called functional above 56.7% productive rearrangements and were called segregating when the between-donor standard deviation exceeded 5%. A statistical classification framework was developed to diagnose cytomegalovirus status using the catalog of TCR beta chain sequences. V and J gene assignment, in a later analysis, came from comparing TCR nucleotide sequences with IMGT/GENE-DB human TR gene sequences. The TCRdist pipeline was used in a later analysis to assign CDR3 sequences and most-parsimonious VDJ recombination scenarios. In a later analysis, each TCR beta chain was defined by its CDR3 amino acid sequence together with its V-gene family, and reads without a unique V-gene family were excluded. A later analysis removed 592 highly shared, low-generation-probability nucleotide sequences to deal with suspected cross-contamination and a sequencing artifact. A later analysis calculated a clonal expansion index for each public chain from normalized within-repertoire ranks of inferred template counts. In a later analysis, generation probabilities were computed using a VDJ recombination model fitted to out-of-frame rearrangements, and the results were checked against IGoR. In a later analysis, TCR-TCR, TCR-HLA and TCR-CMV co-occurrence was scored with hypergeometric tests, and a repertoire-size bias correction was applied to TCR pairs. To estimate false discovery rates, a later analysis permuted the HLA or CMV assignments 20 times. In a later analysis, co-occurring TCRs were grouped with DBSCAN, and TCRdist sequence similarity was added when clustering was performed within HLA-allele-positive subsets. Co-occurrence clustering excluded repertoires with fewer than 30,000 or more than 120,000 public chains, plus five with anomalous nucleotide sharing. Held by TCRdb, this immuneACCESS table contains in-frame sequences only and omits some clones. Under half of the omission traces to an unresolved V gene where checked; the cause of the rest is unknown. V, J and clone size are taken as reported in that table, and D and trimming were inferred from the DNA itself. This sample is represented by fewer than 150,000 clones; around 85% of them were singletons. The biggest ten clones account for around 4.1% of the sample.

The CDR3 has 13 amino acids, counting the end cysteine and phenylalanine. Kept here is only the CDR3 DNA, which spans 39 bases and is read in frame from base 1. CDR1 and CDR2 are drawn from the germline V gene (reference sequence): GTSNPN, SVGIG. V is cut by 3 bases and J by 2 bases, and the space between the germline ends is 5 bases. Sample: PBMCs. The V and J segments used are TRBV30 and TRBJ2-6, with an unclear D gene assignment. This sequence originates from a man aged 40-49 years in good health and CMV-seropositive. The CDR3 reads CAWREAGANVLTF. The nucleotides are TGTGCCTGGAGAGAGGCTGGGGCCAACGTCCTGACTTTC. Supplemented by the reference TRBV30 and TRBJ2-6 proteins around the CDR3, the complete variable domain is SQTIHQWPATLVQPVGSPLSLECTVEGTSNPNLYWYRQAAGRGLQLLFYSVGIGQISSEVPQNLSASRPQDRQFILSSKKLLLSDSGFYLCAWREAGANVLTFGAGSRLTVL.